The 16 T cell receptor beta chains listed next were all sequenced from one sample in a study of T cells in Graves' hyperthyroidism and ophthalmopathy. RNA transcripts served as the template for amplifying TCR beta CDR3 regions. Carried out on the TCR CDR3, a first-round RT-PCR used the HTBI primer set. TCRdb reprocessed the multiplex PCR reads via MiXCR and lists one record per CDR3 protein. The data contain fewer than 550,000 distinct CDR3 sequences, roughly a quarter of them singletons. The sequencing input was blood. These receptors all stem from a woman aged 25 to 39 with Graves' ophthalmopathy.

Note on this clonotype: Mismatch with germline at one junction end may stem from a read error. CDR3 nucleotides: TGTGCCGGCAGGACCTACTTCGGACAAATATCGGAGGGCACCATATATTTT. Protein: CAGRTYFGQISEGTIYF. The chain joins TRBV12-3 or TRBV12-4 to TRBJ1-3, with D possibly TRBD1 on 5 matching bases. This CDR3 has 17 amino acids.

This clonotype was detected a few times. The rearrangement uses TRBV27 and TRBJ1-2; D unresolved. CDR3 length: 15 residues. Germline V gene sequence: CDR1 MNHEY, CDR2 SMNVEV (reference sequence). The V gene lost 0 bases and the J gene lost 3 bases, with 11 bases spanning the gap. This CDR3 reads CASSLSSGSYYGYTF. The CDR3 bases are TGTGCCAGCAGTTTATCCTCCGGGTCCTACTATGGCTACACCTTC.

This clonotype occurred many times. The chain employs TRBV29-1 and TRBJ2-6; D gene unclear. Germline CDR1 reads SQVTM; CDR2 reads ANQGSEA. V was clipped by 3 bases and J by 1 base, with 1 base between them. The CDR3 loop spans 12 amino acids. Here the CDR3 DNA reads TGCAGCGTTGATTCTGGGGCCAACGTCCTGACTTTC. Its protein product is CSVDSGANVLTF.

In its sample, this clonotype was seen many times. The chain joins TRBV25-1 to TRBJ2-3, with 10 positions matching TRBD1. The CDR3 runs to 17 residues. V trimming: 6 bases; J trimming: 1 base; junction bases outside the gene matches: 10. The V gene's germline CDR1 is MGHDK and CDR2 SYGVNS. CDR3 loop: CASSRSLGTGGTDTQYF. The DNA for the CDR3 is TGTGCCAGCAGCAGAAGCCTCGGGACAGGGGGCACAGATACGCAGTATTTT.

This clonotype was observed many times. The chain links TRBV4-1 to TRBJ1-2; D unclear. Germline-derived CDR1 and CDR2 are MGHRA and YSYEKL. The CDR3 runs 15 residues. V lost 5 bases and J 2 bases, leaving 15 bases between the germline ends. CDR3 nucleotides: TGCGCCAGCAGCAAAACCCCGGGAGAAAACTATGGCTACACCTTC. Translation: CASSKTPGENYGYTF.

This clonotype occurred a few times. The CDR3 here is CASSPGLAGGKTQYF. The CDR3 nucleotides are TGTGCCAGCAGTCCTGGACTAGCGGGGGGGAAGACCCAGTACTTC. The chain is built from TRBV12-3 or TRBV12-4 and TRBJ2-5; the match to TRBD2 covers 15 bases. This CDR3 contains 15 residues. V gave up 5 bases and J gave up 6 bases; unmatched junction bases: 4.

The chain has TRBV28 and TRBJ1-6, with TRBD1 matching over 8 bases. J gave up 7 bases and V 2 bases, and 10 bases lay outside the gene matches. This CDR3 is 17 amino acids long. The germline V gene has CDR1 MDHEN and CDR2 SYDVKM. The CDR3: CASSLLFGDRRNSPLHF. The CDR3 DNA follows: TGTGCCAGCAGTTTACTATTTGGGGACAGGAGAAATTCACCCCTCCACTTT.

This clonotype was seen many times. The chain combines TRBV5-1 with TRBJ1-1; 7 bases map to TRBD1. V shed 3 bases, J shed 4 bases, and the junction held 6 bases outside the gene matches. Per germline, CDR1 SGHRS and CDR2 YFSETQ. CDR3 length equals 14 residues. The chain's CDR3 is CASSSKTGITEAFF. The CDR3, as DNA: TGCGCCAGCAGCTCCAAGACAGGGATCACTGAAGCTTTCTTT. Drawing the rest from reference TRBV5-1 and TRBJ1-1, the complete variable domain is KAGVTQTPRYLIKTRGQQVTLSCSPISGHRSVSWYQQTPGQGLQFLFEYFSETQRNKGNFPGRFSGRQFSNSRSEMNVSTLELGDSALYLCASSSKTGITEAFFGQGTRLTVV.

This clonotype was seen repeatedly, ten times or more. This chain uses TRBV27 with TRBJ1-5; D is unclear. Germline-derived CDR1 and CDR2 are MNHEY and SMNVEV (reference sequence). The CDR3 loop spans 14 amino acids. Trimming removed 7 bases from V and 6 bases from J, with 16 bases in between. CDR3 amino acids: CASTRAGGGQPQHF. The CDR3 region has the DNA TGTGCCAGCACCCGGGCGGGAGGCGGTCAGCCCCAGCATTTT.

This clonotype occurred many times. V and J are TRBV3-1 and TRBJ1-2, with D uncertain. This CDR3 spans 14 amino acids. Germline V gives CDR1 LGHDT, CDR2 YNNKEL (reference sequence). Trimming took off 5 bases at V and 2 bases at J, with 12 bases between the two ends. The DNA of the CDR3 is TGTGCCAGCAGCGACAATTTAGGCAACTATGGCTACACCTTC. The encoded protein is CASSDNLGNYGYTF. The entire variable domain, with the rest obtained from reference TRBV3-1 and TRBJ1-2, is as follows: DTAVSQTPKYLVTQMGNDKSIKCEQNLGHDTMYWYKQDSKKFLKIMFSYNNKELIINETVPNRFSPKSPDKAHLNLHINSLELGDSAVYFCASSDNLGNYGYTFGSGTRLTVV.

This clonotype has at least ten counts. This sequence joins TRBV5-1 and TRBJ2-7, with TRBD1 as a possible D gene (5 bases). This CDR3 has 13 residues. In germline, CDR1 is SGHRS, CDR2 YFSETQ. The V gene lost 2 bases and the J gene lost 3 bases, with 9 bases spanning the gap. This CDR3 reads CASSFKQGYEQYF. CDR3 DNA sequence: TGCGCCAGCAGCTTTAAGCAGGGCTACGAGCAGTACTTC.

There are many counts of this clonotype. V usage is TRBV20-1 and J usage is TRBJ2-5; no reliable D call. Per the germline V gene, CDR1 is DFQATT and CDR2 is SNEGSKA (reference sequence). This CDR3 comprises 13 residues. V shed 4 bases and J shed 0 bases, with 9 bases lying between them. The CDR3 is CSAIPLYQETQYF. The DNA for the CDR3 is TGCAGTGCTATTCCCCTGTACCAAGAGACCCAGTACTTC.

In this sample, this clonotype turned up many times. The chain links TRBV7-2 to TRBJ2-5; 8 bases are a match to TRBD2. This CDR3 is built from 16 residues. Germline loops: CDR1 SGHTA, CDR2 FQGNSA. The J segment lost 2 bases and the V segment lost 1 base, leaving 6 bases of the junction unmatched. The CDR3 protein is CASSLVSGGWQETQYF. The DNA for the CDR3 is TGTGCCAGCAGCTTAGTTTCGGGGGGGTGGCAAGAGACCCAGTACTTC.

The CDR3 loop reads CASARQGVNEQYF. Here the CDR3 DNA reads TGTGCCAGCGCCAGACAGGGGGTCAACGAGCAGTACTTC. The chain joins TRBV2 to TRBJ2-7, with 9 bases lining up with TRBD1. The V gene end was trimmed by 8 bases and the J gene end by 5 bases; junction bases not matched to a gene: 7. Germline values: CDR1 SNHLY, CDR2 FYNNEI. This CDR3 spans 13 amino acids. The variable domain in full, with the rest retrieved from reference TRBV2 and TRBJ2-7, is EPEVTQTPSHQVTQMGQEVILRCVPISNHLYFYWYRQILGQKVEFLVSFYNNEISEKSEIFDDQFSVERPDGSNFTLKIRSTKLEDSAMYFCASARQGVNEQYFGPGTRLTVT.

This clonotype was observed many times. The CDR3 nucleotides read TGTGCCAGCAGTCTACAGGGGGCGCGAACTGAAGCTTTCTTT. Protein sequence: CASSLQGARTEAFF. The chain carries TRBV28 and TRBJ1-1; 9 nucleotides align to TRBD1. This CDR3 has 14 amino acids. Germline values: CDR1 MDHEN, CDR2 SYDVKM. V dropped 5 bases and J dropped 5; count of bases not matched to a gene: 6.

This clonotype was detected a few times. The CDR3 coding sequence is TGTGCCAGCAGACTAGCGGCGCGGAGAGAGACCCAGTACTTC. Encoded protein: CASRLAARRETQYF. The chain recombines TRBV6-2 or TRBV6-3 with TRBJ2-5; 8 nucleotides align to TRBD2. Germline V lookup: CDR1 MNHEY, CDR2 SVGEGT. V shed 6 bases, J shed 4 bases, and the junction held 7 bases outside the gene matches. This CDR3 is 14 amino acids long.